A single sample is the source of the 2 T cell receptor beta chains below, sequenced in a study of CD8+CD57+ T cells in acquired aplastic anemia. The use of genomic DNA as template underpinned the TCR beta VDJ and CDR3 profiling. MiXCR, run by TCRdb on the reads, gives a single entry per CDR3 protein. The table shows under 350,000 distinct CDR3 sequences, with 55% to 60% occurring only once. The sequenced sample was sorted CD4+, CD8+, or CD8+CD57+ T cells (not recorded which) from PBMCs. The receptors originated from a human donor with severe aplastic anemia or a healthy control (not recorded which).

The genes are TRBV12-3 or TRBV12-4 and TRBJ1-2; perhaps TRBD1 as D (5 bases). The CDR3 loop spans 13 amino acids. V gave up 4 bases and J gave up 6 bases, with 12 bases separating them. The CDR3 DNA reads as TGTGCCAGCAGTTACGAGGGGTATGATGGCTACACCTTC. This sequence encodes CASSYEGYDGYTF.

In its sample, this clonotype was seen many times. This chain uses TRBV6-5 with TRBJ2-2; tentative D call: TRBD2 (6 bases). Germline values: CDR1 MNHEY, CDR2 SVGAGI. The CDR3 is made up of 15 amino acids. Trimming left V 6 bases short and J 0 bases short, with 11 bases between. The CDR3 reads CASRGWGANTGELFF. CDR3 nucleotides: TGTGCCAGCAGGGGGTGGGGGGCGAACACCGGGGAGCTGTTTTTT.